This T cell receptor (beta chain) came from a study of post-analysis software for immune sequencing data. Findings and caveats of the study: Relative to controls, patients had several TRBV segments at higher frequency, with TRBV5-6, TRBV5-1 and TRBV20-1 among these.

Tagging with unique molecular identifiers was a feature of the TCR beta cDNA libraries. TCRdb reanalysed the PCR reads using MiXCR and keeps one entry per CDR3 protein. The sample contains fewer than 700,000 distinct CDR3 sequences, around 40% of which appear only once. With respect to this clonotype: Its antigen is as yet unknown.

Germline values: CDR1 DFQATT, CDR2 SNEGSKA (reference sequence). CDR3 length: 13 residues. Sequencing was done on a sample of blood. The receptor comes from a girl aged 5-17 years with multiple sclerosis. The chain joins TRBV20-1 to TRBJ2-5; the D gene could be TRBD1 or TRBD2 (5 bases each). The J call may be wrong; the DNA end is better matched by TRBJ2-4. CDR3 bases: TGCAGTGCTAGCGAGGACACTAGGAACATTCAGTACTTC. Translation gives CSASEDTRNIQYF.